This is a list of T cell receptor beta chains from one sample in a study of breast tumors, draining lymph nodes, adjacent tissues. TCRdb ran MiXCR on the multiplex PCR reads and lists one entry per CDR3 protein. The sample contains approximately 170,000 distinct CDR3 sequences, roughly 30% of which appear only once. The sequenced sample was axillary lymph node tissue. These receptors all come from a female donor with breast cancer. Some clones in this sample may be carry-over from other donors' samples. CDR3s include the opening cysteine and the closing phenylalanine or tryptophan. D genes are given only for firm matches. Size values are once, few and many counts, or a class for expanded clones, and some rows have none.

j_call | v_call | d_call | clone_size | cdr3_nt | cdr3_aa
TRBJ2-7 | TRBV5-4 | TRBD1 | many | TGTGCCAGCAGCTTGGGGGACAGATCCTACGAGCAGTACTTC | CASSLGDRSYEQYF
TRBJ2-7 | TRBV7-9 | TRBD1 | many | TGTGCCAGCAGCGGGGGGGGGACAGGGGACTTCGAGCAGTACTTC | CASSGGGTGDFEQYF
TRBJ1-2 | TRBV6-2/TRBV6-3 | . | . | TGTGCCAGCCTGGGACTCGGCTTTACGGCTTTCACCTTC | CASLGLGFTAFTF
TRBJ1-4 | TRBV20-1 | TRBD1 | many | TGCAGTGCTCCAGGGGGAGCGAATGAAAAACTGTTTTTT | CSAPGGANEKLFF
TRBJ2-3 | TRBV10-3 | . | many | TGTGCCATCAGTGAGGAGGAAAACACAGATACGCAGTATTTT | CAISEEENTDTQYF
TRBJ1-4 | TRBV7-9 | TRBD1 | many | TGTGCCAGCAGTTGGGACAGGGTTAATGAAAAACTGTTTTTT | CASSWDRVNEKLFF
TRBJ2-5 | TRBV7-6 | . | many | TGTGCCAGCAGCCCGACACCGTACCAAGAGACCCAGTACTTC | CASSPTPYQETQYF
TRBJ1-3 | TRBV24-1 | TRBD1 | many | TGTGCCCGAGACAGGGCGAGCTCTGGAAACACCATATATTTT | CARDRASSGNTIYF
TRBJ2-1 | TRBV3-2 | . | . | TGTGCCAGCAGCCAAGATAGGGCAGGCCCCAATGAGCAGTTCTTC | CASSQDRAGPNEQFF
TRBJ2-1 | TRBV20-1 | TRBD2 | . | TGCAGTGTTATCCCGGGGACTAGCGGGGGGAGCAATGAGCAGTTCTTC | CSVIPGTSGGSNEQFF
TRBJ1-2 | TRBV12-3/TRBV12-4 | TRBD1 | many | TGTGCCAGCAGCCGTACGGGGGACAGGGTTGGTGGCTACACCTTC | CASSRTGDRVGGYTF
TRBJ2-7 | TRBV10-3 | . | many | TGTGCCATCTCCCCTGGGACCTCTACCTACGAGCAGTACTTC | CAISPGTSTYEQYF
TRBJ1-4 | TRBV7-9 | . | . | TGTGCCAGCAGCTTGACCTTAGGAGGTGAAAAACTGTTTTTT | CASSLTLGGEKLFF
TRBJ2-1 | TRBV2 | TRBD2 | . | TGTGCCAGCAGTGCCTCCGGGACTAGATACAATGAGCAGTTCTTC | CASSASGTRYNEQFF
TRBJ2-7 | TRBV27 | . | . | TGTGCCAGCAGTTTAAACCCGACGGGGACGTACGAGCAGTACTTC | CASSLNPTGTYEQYF
TRBJ2-7 | TRBV2 | TRBD1 | many | TGTGCCAGCAGCGAGAGGACAGGGGGTCACTACGAGCAGTACTTC | CASSERTGGHYEQYF
TRBJ2-7 | TRBV19 | TRBD1 | many | TGTGCCAGTACACGGAAGGACAGGGCTCGGTCCTACGAGCAGTACTTC | CASTRKDRARSYEQYF
TRBJ2-5 | TRBV20-1 | TRBD2 | many | TGCAGTGCTAGATCGACTAGCGGGAGGGTCCAAGAGACCCAGTACTTC | CSARSTSGRVQETQYF
TRBJ1-2 | TRBV12-5 | . | many | TGTGCTAGTGGTCTTTCCAGGAGGAACTATGGCTACACCTTC | CASGLSRRNYGYTF
TRBJ2-3 | TRBV14 | . | many | TGTGCCAGCAGCCCCAGTGGAGGGGGGCAAACAGATACGCAGTATTTT | CASSPSGGGQTDTQYF
TRBJ1-3 | TRBV15 | TRBD1 | many | TGTGCCACCAGCAGAGAGTTGGGGAGACAGGGAGAAAACACCATATATTTT | CATSRELGRQGENTIYF
TRBJ2-3 | TRBV12-3/TRBV12-4 | . | many | TGTGCCAGCAGTTTAGACGGGGGTCGCACAGATACGCAGTATTTT | CASSLDGGRTDTQYF
TRBJ1-2 | TRBV9 | . | many | TGTGCCAGCAGCGTTACAGACAACTATGGCTACACCTTC | CASSVTDNYGYTF
TRBJ2-1 | TRBV29-1 | TRBD2 | many | TGCAGCGTTGATGGTTTCGGACTATGGAGCGGGAGGGCGGGCAATGAGCAGTTCTTC | CSVDGFGLWSGRAGNEQFF
TRBJ1-5 | TRBV4-2 | . | many | TGTGCCAGCAGCCAAGAGTATGGGGAGCTCAATCAGCCCCAGCATTTT | CASSQEYGELNQPQHF
TRBJ2-3 | TRBV7-8 | . | many | TGTGCCAGCAGCCGTGCGACGGGCATTAGCACAGATACGCAGTATTTT | CASSRATGISTDTQYF
TRBJ2-7 | TRBV6-2/TRBV6-3 | . | few | TGTGCCAGCAGGGGTGCCGTTCCCTACCCTCACGAGCAGTACTTC | CASRGAVPYPHEQYF
TRBJ2-5 | TRBV5-1 | TRBD2 | many | TGCGCCAGCAGCGCACTGGGACTAGCGGGGGACCAAGAGACCCAGTACTTC | CASSALGLAGDQETQYF
TRBJ1-3 | TRBV5-1 | . | many | TGCGCCAGCAGCTTGGAGCAGCCTGGAAACACCATATATTTT | CASSLEQPGNTIYF
TRBJ1-1 | TRBV7-9 | . | . | TGTGCCAGCAGCTTGACTGCCATTGAAGCTTTCTTT | CASSLTAIEAFF
TRBJ1-5 | TRBV4-2 | . | . | TGTGCCAGCAGCCAAGGTAGGGGTATCAATCAGCCCCAGCATTTT | CASSQGRGINQPQHF
TRBJ2-3 | TRBV4-2 | TRBD2 | . | TGTGCCAGCAGCCAAAAAACTAGCGGGAGGGCCACCACCACAGATACGCAGTATTTT | CASSQKTSGRATTTDTQYF
TRBJ2-7 | TRBV7-8 | . | many | TGTGCCAGCAGCTTAGATTCCCCGCCTCTAGGGTCCCACGAGCAGTACTTC | CASSLDSPPLGSHEQYF
TRBJ1-3 | TRBV9 | . | many | TGTGCCAGCAGCGTCAGTGGAGTATCTGGAAACACCATATATTTT | CASSVSGVSGNTIYF
TRBJ1-2 | TRBV20-1 | . | many | TGCAGTGCTACTACAGGCCGAACTGCTAACTATGGCTACACCTTC | CSATTGRTANYGYTF
TRBJ2-3 | TRBV11-2 | TRBD2 | many | TGTGCCAGCAGCTTAGAGCGGGGGGGAATAGATACGCAGTATTTT | CASSLERGGIDTQYF
TRBJ2-5 | TRBV9 | . | . | TGTGCTAGGCCCTGGAGGGAGACCCAGTACTTC | CARPWRETQYF
TRBJ2-4 | TRBV20-1 | TRBD1 | . | TGCAGTGCTAACCCGACAGGGGTAGCCAAAAACATTCAGTACTTC | CSANPTGVAKNIQYF
TRBJ2-7 | TRBV14 | . | many | TGTGCCAGCAGCCCGGGTCGGGCTTATTCTTGGGACGAGCAGTACTTC | CASSPGRAYSWDEQYF
TRBJ2-7 | TRBV6-5 | TRBD2 | few | TGTGCCAGCAGTTACTCGGGAAGCGGGAGACTGGGGCGGCAGTACTTC | CASSYSGSGRLGRQYF
TRBJ1-5 | TRBV27 | . | few | TGTGCCAGCAGTTTAGGTGGGGACGGCACTCGATTGGGCCAGCATTTT | CASSLGGDGTRLGQHF
TRBJ1-4 | TRBV14 | . | . | TGTGCCAGCAGCCCGCGGTTGACAGAGAATGAAAAACTGTTTTTT | CASSPRLTENEKLFF
TRBJ1-2 | TRBV10-2 | TRBD1 | many | TGCGCCAGCAGTGTGGACAGGGCGTATGGCTACACCTTC | CASSVDRAYGYTF
TRBJ2-2 | TRBV11-1 | TRBD1 | many | TGTGCCAGCAGCCCCGGGACAGGGGGGCCCGGGGAGCTGTTTTTT | CASSPGTGGPGELFF
TRBJ2-1 | TRBV7-3 | TRBD2 | many | TGTGCCAGCAGCTTAGCGGGAGGGCCAGTCTACAATGAGCAGTTCTTC | CASSLAGGPVYNEQFF
TRBJ1-2 | TRBV12-3/TRBV12-4 | TRBD1 | many | TGTGCCAGCAGAAGACAGGGGTCTACGTATGGCTACACCTTC | CASRRQGSTYGYTF
TRBJ2-1 | TRBV12-5 | TRBD2 | many | TGTGCTAGTGGTTTGTCCGACGGACTAGTGAACTACAATGAGCAGTTCTTC | CASGLSDGLVNYNEQFF
TRBJ1-2 | TRBV6-5 | TRBD1 | many | TGTGCCAGCAGTATCGGACAGGGGATGAGCTATGGCTACACCTTC | CASSIGQGMSYGYTF
TRBJ1-2 | TRBV6-5 | TRBD1 | many | TGTGCCAGCAGTCCCAGGGGGGAATACGGCTACACCTTC | CASSPRGEYGYTF
TRBJ2-3 | TRBV20-1 | . | . | TGCAGTGCTAGGAGGGCAGATACGCAGTATTTT | CSARRADTQYF
TRBJ2-3 | TRBV5-4 | TRBD1 | many | TGTGCCAGCAGCGTTACAGGGGGCGCGGGCACAGATACGCAGTATTTT | CASSVTGGAGTDTQYF